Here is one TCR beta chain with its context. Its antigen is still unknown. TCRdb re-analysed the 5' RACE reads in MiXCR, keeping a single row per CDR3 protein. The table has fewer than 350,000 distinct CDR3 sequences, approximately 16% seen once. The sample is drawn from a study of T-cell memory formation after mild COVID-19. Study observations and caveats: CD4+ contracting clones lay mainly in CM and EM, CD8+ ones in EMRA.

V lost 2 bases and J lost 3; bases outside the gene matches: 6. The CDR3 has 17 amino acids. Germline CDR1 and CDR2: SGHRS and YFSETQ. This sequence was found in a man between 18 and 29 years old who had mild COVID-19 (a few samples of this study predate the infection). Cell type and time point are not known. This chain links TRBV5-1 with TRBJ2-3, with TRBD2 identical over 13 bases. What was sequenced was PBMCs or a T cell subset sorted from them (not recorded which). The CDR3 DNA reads TGCGCCAGCAGCTTTCCGGGACTAGCGGGGTCGACAGATACGCAGTATTTT. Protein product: CASSFPGLAGSTDTQYF.